The present entry profiles one T cell receptor (beta chain) with its context. These data belong to a study of blood T cell repertoires in COVID-19. Study details: Italy, Spain and the United States were the sources of the convalescent and acute COVID-19 samples. PBMCs, B-cell-depleted T cells, or T cells provided the cDNA or gDNA that made up the material.

CDR3 size: 16 residues. V lost 4 bases, J lost 3 bases, and 19 bases lay in between. In germline, CDR1 is SGHRS, CDR2 YFSETQ. In the original analysis: Reference gene primer amplification yielded estimated nucleated cell counts. The assay was immunoSEQ multiplex PCR, and TCRdb's table has in-frame clones only and misses some. V, J and clone size are those of that table, while D and trimming were read from the DNA. The sample shows over 250,000 clones, approximately 90% of them seen only once. Source material: peripheral blood. The chain is built from TRBV5-1 and TRBJ1-1; D possibly corresponds to TRBD1 (6 bases). The sequence was collected from a man between 60 and 70 years old who had recovered from COVID-19. CDR3 coding DNA: TGCGCCAGCAGCCCGGGAAACAGGGTGGGGGACACTGAAGCTTTCTTT. This encodes CASSPGNRVGDTEAFF.